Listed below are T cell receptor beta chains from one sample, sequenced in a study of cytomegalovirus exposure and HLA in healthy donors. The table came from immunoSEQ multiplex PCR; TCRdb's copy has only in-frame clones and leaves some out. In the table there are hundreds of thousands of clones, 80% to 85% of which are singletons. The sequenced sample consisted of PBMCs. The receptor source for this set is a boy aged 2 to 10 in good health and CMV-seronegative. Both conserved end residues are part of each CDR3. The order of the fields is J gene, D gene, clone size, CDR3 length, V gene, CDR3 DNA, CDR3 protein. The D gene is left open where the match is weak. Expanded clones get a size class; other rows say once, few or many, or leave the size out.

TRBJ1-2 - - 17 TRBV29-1 TGCAGCGTTGAGGGGGTCGACAGGAATCCATTTTCCTATGGCTACACCTTC CSVEGVDRNPFSYGYTF
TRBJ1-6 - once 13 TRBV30 TGTGCCGGGCAGAGCTCCTATAATTCACCCCTCCACTTT CAGQSSYNSPLHF
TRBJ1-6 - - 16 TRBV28 TGTGCCAGCAGTTCCTACAGGAGCTCCTATAATTCACCCCTCCACTTT CASSSYRSSYNSPLHF
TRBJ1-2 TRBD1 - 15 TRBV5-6 TGTGCCAGCAGCTCGGGGACAGGAGGGTACTATGGCTACCCCTTC CASSSGTGGYYGYPF
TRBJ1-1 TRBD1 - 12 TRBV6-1 TGTGCCAGTCTTAGACAGGGGGGAAGAGCTTTCTTT CASLRQGGRAFF
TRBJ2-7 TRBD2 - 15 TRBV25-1 TGTGCCAGCAGTGAAGATCGTGGGCTAGCGGGAGGTTGGTACTTC CASSEDRGLAGGWYF
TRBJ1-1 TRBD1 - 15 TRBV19 TGTGCCAGTAGCTCCTTTCAGGGGGCTAACACTGAAGCTTTCTTT CASSSFQGANTEAFF
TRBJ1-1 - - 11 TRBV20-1 TGCAGTGCTAGTGGGGAGGTCCAGGCTTTCTTT CSASGEVQAFF
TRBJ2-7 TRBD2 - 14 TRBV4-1 TGCGCCAGCAGCCAGAGCGGGGCCGGCTACGAGCAGTACTTC CASSQSGAGYEQYF
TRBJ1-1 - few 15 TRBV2 TGTGCCAGCAGTGAATTGGGGGGACGTCTCACTGAAGCTTTCTTT CASSELGGRLTEAFF
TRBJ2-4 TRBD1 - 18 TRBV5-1 TGCGCCAGCAGCAGGAGCCCAACGGGACAGGAGTTCGAAAACATTCAGTACTTC CASSRSPTGQEFENIQYF
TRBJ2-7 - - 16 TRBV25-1 TGTGCCAGCAGTGATGGAAACAGGCCTAGCTCCTACGAGCAGTACTTC CASSDGNRPSSYEQYF
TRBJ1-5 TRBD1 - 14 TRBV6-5 TGTGCCAGCAAGGACAGGGGGGTGAATCAGCCCCAGCATTTT CASKDRGVNQPQHF
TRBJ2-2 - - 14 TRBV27 TGTGCCAGCAGTTTAGGCATAAACACCGGGGAGCTGTTTTTT CASSLGINTGELFF
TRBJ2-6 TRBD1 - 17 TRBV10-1 TGCGCCAGCAGCCCAGGGGGCGTCCGCACTGGGGCCAACGTCCTGACTTTC CASSPGGVRTGANVLTF
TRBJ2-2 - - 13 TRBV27 TGTGCCAGCAGTTTTTCTCCTCCCGGGGAGCTGTTTTTT CASSFSPPGELFF
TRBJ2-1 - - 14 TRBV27 TGTGCCAGCAGTCACGGTCGGGATGTCGATGAGCAGTTCTTC CASSHGRDVDEQFF
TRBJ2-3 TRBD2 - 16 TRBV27 TGTGCCAGCAGTTTCCTTCTGACTAGCGGCACAGATACGCAGTATTTT CASSFLLTSGTDTQYF
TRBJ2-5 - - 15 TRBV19 TGTGCCAGTAGTATTCCAGGGACATCCCAAGAGACCCAGTACTTC CASSIPGTSQETQYF
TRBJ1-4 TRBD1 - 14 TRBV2 TGTGCCAGCAGTTCCCCGGGACAGGGGGCAAAACTGTTTTTT CASSSPGQGAKLFF
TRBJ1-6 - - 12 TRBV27 TGTGCCAGCAACTCGGGGGGTTCACCCCTCCACTTT CASNSGGSPLHF
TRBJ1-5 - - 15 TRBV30 TGTGCCTGGAGACCCGGACAGACTAGCAATCAGCCCCAGCATTTT CAWRPGQTSNQPQHF
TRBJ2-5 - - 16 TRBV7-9 TGTGCCAGCAGCTTGAATACCGCAGGGTTTCAAGAGACCCAGTACTTC CASSLNTAGFQETQYF
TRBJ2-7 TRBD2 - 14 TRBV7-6 TGTGCCAGCAGCCAATGGACTAGCGGGAACGAGCAGTACTTC CASSQWTSGNEQYF
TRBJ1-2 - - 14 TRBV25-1 TGTGCCAGCAAAGAGGAAATCCCTGGGTATGGCTACACCTTC CASKEEIPGYGYTF
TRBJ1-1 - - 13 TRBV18 TGTGCCAGCTCACCATTAGGGGGCACTGAAGCTTTCTTT CASSPLGGTEAFF
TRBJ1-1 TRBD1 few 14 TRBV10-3 TGTGCCATCAGGGCACAGGGGGAGAACACTGAAGCTTTCTTT CAIRAQGENTEAFF
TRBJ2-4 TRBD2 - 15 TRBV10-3 TGTGCCATCAGCACTAGCGGGGGGTCCAAAAACATTCAGTACTTC CAISTSGGSKNIQYF
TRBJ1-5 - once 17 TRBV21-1 TGTGCCAGCAGCGGACGCTCGGGACAGGGGTCGGGTCAGCCCCAGCATTTT CASSGRSGQGSGQPQHF
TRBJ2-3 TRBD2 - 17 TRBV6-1 TGTGCCAGCAGTGAAGTGGCTAGCGGGGTTCCGAGAGATACGCAGTATTTT CASSEVASGVPRDTQYF
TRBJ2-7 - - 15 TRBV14 TGTGCCAGCAGCCAAGGTGGGTTCGCGGCGGGGGAGCAGTACTTC CASSQGGFAAGEQYF